This T cell receptor beta chain was obtained from a study of CXCR3-negative and CXCR3-positive naive CD8 T cells. Study at large: The dataset comprises some 150 million TRB reads in total, with about 1.5 +/- 0.3 million reads per library. Regarding the study as a whole: Naive cells that were CXCR3-positive had more hydrophobic TRB CDR3s (compared with CXCR3-negative naive cells). Similar TRBV-TRBJ usage was seen in naive cells (both CXCR3-negative and CXCR3-positive), but memory cells differed.

The authors prepared UMI-labeled TRB cDNA libraries by 5' RACE. Reprocessing the 5' RACE reads, TCRdb reports a single entry for every CDR3 protein and omits DNA. This sample's table reports 20,000 to 30,000 distinct CDR3 sequences. Identification of naive CD8+ T cells rested on CD45RO-CCR7+CD27+CD95- status. Concerning this clonotype: No antigen is known for it.

Source material: naive CXCR3- CD8+ T cells from blood. Subset described: CD45RO-CCR7+CD27+CD95- naive CD8+ T cells lacking CXCR3 (TNR3-). The clonotype comes from a human donor in good health. Some clones in this sample may be carry-over from other donors' samples.

The CDR3 here is CASSENLQGDLQPQHF. The V and J genes are TRBV7-9 and TRBJ1-5; the TCRdb call, TRBD1, lacks DNA for checking. The CDR3 covers 16 residues. Germline V gene lookup returns CDR1 SEHNR and CDR2 FQNEAQ (reference sequence). Full variable domain (outside the CDR3, taken from reference TRBV7-9 and TRBJ1-5): DTGVSQNPRHKITKRGQNVTFRCDPISEHNRLYWYRQTLGQGPEFLTYFQNEAQLEKSRLLSDRFSAERPKGSFSTLEIQRTEQGDSAMYLCASSENLQGDLQPQHFGDGTRLSIL.